Reported below is one T cell receptor beta chain. The same CDR3 also results from other DNA sequences found in this sample. This specimen comes from a study of shared clonotypes between healthy human individuals. On the study more broadly: Researchers assigned three CD4 naive, three CD4 memory, two CD8 naive and one CD8 memory plate to each donor.

J was trimmed by 0 bases and V by 1 base; bases with no gene match: 1. This CDR3 spans 14 amino acids. CDR1 is SGHNT, CDR2 YYREEE, per germline (reference sequence). The authors distributed each subset's genomic DNA evenly over several immunoSEQ plates. Replicate PCRs for sorted subsets used 200 ng DNA; this equaled some 30,000 T cell genomes. Methods used by the authors: ImmunoSEQ output held junction-only sequences without quality scores, so filtering differed. Clones were read by immunoSEQ multiplex PCR, and TCRdb kept only the in-frame ones, dropping some. D and trimming were read from the DNA, whereas the V and J calls and clone size are those reported in that table. The table has some 2,100,000 clones, approximately 96% seen once.

Sequenced: naive CD4+ T cells sorted from blood. The subset here: CD45RA+ positively selected. V is TRBV5-4 and J is TRBJ2-7; 7 nucleotides agree with TRBD2. This clonotype was obtained from a man aged 18 to 35 in good health. The CDR3 spells CASSLSGNSYEQYF. DNA of the CDR3: TGTGCCAGCAGCTTGAGCGGGAACTCCTACGAGCAGTACTTC.